The rows below give T cell receptor beta chains drawn from one sample of a study of T cells after posttransplantation cyclophosphamide. The table came from immunoSEQ multiplex PCR; TCRdb's copy has only in-frame clones and leaves some out. The sample shows some 20,000 clones, 98% of them seen only once. The sample consisted of naive CD4+ T cells sorted from PBMCs. The origin of the receptors is a man aged 35 to 55 in good health, CMV-negative, and a related stem cell transplant donor. Both conserved end residues are part of each CDR3. The D gene is left open where the match is weak. For some rows the clone size is stated as once, few or many, or as a class when expanded; others skip it.

clone_size,j_call,v_call,d_call,cdr3_aa,cdr3_nt
-,TRBJ2-5,TRBV9,TRBD1,CASSVGAGGETQYF,TGTGCCAGCAGCGTAGGGGCAGGGGGAGAGACCCAGTACTTC
-,TRBJ2-1,TRBV28,-,CASSLLGSTREGQRSYNEQFF,TGTGCCAGCAGTTTATTAGGTTCGACACGGGAAGGTCAACGCTCCTACAATGAGCAGTTCTTC
-,TRBJ2-3,TRBV29-1,TRBD1,CSVDEWTGTDTQYF,TGCAGCGTTGATGAGTGGACAGGGACAGATACGCAGTATTTT
few,TRBJ2-7,TRBV6-8,-,CASRVGRRYEQYF,TGTGCCAGCAGGGTCGGGAGACGGTACGAGCAGTACTTC
-,TRBJ1-5,TRBV4-2,-,CASSQAERGINQPQHF,TGTGCCAGCAGCCAAGCTGAAAGGGGCATCAATCAGCCCCAGCATTTT
-,TRBJ2-5,TRBV5-1,TRBD1,CASSLGTGLETQYF,TGCGCCAGCAGCTTAGGGACAGGGTTAGAGACCCAGTACTTC
-,TRBJ2-7,TRBV19,-,CASSMITGGTYEQYF,TGTGCCAGTAGTATGATAACAGGTGGGACCTACGAGCAGTACTTC
-,TRBJ2-5,TRBV29-1,TRBD1,CSVGRRQGQETQYF,TGCAGCGTTGGCCGGCGACAGGGGCAAGAGACCCAGTACTTC
-,TRBJ2-7,TRBV11-3,TRBD2,CASSLNPSGTGGEQYF,TGTGCCAGCAGCTTAAACCCTAGCGGGACGGGCGGCGAGCAGTACTTC
-,TRBJ2-1,TRBV7-8,TRBD1,CASSLGDSSYNEQFF,TGTGCCAGCAGCTTAGGGGACAGCTCCTACAATGAGCAGTTCTTC
-,TRBJ2-7,TRBV7-8,TRBD2,CASSSPRGTSGRAPSYEQYF,TGTGCCAGCAGCTCGCCCCGGGGGACTAGCGGGAGGGCCCCCTCCTACGAGCAGTACTTC
-,TRBJ1-5,TRBV6-1,-,CASRELGGGSNQPQHF,TGTGCCAGCAGAGAACTTGGGGGAGGGAGCAATCAGCCCCAGCATTTT
-,TRBJ2-3,TRBV7-2,TRBD2,CASSLFGGLAGGDTQYF,TGTGCCAGCAGCTTATTCGGGGGACTAGCGGGAGGAGATACGCAGTATTTT
-,TRBJ2-3,TRBV7-9,TRBD2,CASRAGGPSDTQYF,TGTGCCAGCAGGGCGGGAGGGCCGTCAGATACGCAGTATTTT
-,TRBJ1-3,TRBV27,-,CASSSTGFSGNTIYF,TGTGCCAGCAGTTCCACGGGGTTCTCTGGAAACACCATATATTTT
-,TRBJ2-2,TRBV27,TRBD1,CASSADRGRGTGELFF,TGTGCCAGCAGTGCTGATAGGGGGCGCGGGACCGGGGAGCTGTTTTTT
once,TRBJ1-5,TRBV19,-,CASSIWGGNSNQPQHF,TGTGCCAGTAGTATATGGGGGGGGAATAGCAATCAGCCCCAGCATTTT
-,TRBJ1-4,TRBV29-1,TRBD1,CSVHIQGVSEKLFF,TGCAGCGTTCATATTCAGGGGGTAAGTGAAAAACTGTTTTTT
-,TRBJ2-3,TRBV7-9,TRBD2,CASSSPAGGSSVGDTQYF,TGTGCCAGCAGCTCCCCCGCCGGCGGGAGCTCCGTGGGAGATACGCAGTATTTT
-,TRBJ2-5,TRBV5-1,-,CASRSSRAEETQYF,TGCGCCAGCAGAAGTAGTAGAGCCGAAGAGACCCAGTACTTC
-,TRBJ1-1,TRBV19,-,CASSSFFQGNTEAFF,TGTGCCAGTAGTTCCTTCTTTCAGGGGAACACTGAAGCTTTCTTT
-,TRBJ1-2,TRBV6-5,-,CASSSPGGYTF,TGTGCCAGCAGTTCCCCGGGTGGCTACACCTTC
-,TRBJ2-1,TRBV11-2,TRBD2,CASSPGTSWDEQFF,TGTGCCAGCAGCCCCGGGACTAGCTGGGATGAGCAGTTCTTC
-,TRBJ2-1,TRBV28,TRBD2,CASGLATLGYNEQFF,TGTGCCAGCGGACTAGCGACGCTTGGATACAATGAGCAGTTCTTC
-,TRBJ2-5,TRBV18,TRBD2,CASSTLAGEQGTQYF,TGTGCCAGCTCAACCCTAGCGGGGGAGCAGGGGACCCAGTACTTC
-,TRBJ2-1,TRBV7-2,-,CASSFRDFADEQFF,TGTGCCAGCAGCTTCCGGGACTTTGCCGATGAGCAGTTCTTC
-,TRBJ1-1,TRBV28,TRBD1,CASMSPQGVNTEAFF,TGTGCCAGCATGTCCCCCCAGGGGGTGAACACTGAAGCTTTCTTT
-,TRBJ2-5,TRBV20-1,-,CSIGGEETQYF,TGCAGTATAGGAGGGGAAGAGACCCAGTACTTC
-,TRBJ2-7,TRBV19,-,CASSIGGSEQYF,TGTGCCAGTAGTATAGGAGGGAGCGAGCAGTACTTC
once,TRBJ1-2,TRBV5-1,TRBD1,CASSSGQGAGYGYTF,TGCGCCAGCAGCTCAGGACAGGGGGCGGGGTATGGCTACACCTTC
once,TRBJ1-2,TRBV6-1,-,CASSESGSGRGLYGYTF,TGTGCCAGCAGTGAATCGGGGTCGGGCAGGGGCCTTTATGGCTACACCTTC
once,TRBJ1-2,TRBV28,-,CASRVTGSNYGYTF,TGTGCCAGCAGGGTGACAGGTTCCAACTATGGCTACACCTTC
-,TRBJ1-2,TRBV10-3,-,CAISESFPANYGYTF,TGTGCCATCAGTGAGTCGTTCCCTGCTAACTATGGCTACACCTTC
-,TRBJ2-2,TRBV4-1,TRBD2,CASSRPKGLAGDTGELFF,TGCGCCAGCAGCCGACCTAAAGGACTAGCGGGGGACACCGGGGAGCTGTTTTTT
-,TRBJ2-1,TRBV30,TRBD2,CAWIAGAPYNEQFF,TGTGCCTGGATCGCGGGAGCACCTTACAATGAGCAGTTCTTC
once,TRBJ2-7,TRBV10-3,TRBD1,CAISEPTGGSYEQYF,TGTGCCATCAGTGAGCCGACAGGGGGCTCCTACGAGCAGTACTTC
-,TRBJ2-6,TRBV6-6,-,CASSYSWGDGANVLTF,TGTGCCAGCAGTTACTCGTGGGGGGATGGGGCCAACGTCCTGACTTTC
-,TRBJ1-3,TRBV15,TRBD1,CATTLDRRHSGNTIYF,TGTGCCACCACCCTGGACAGGCGACACTCTGGAAACACCATATATTTT
-,TRBJ1-1,TRBV6-5,-,CASRRTETRTEAFF,TGTGCCAGCAGGAGAACCGAGACGAGGACTGAAGCTTTCTTT
-,TRBJ1-1,TRBV28,-,CASSLSSNTEAFF,TGTGCCAGCAGTTTATCTTCGAACACTGAAGCTTTCTTT
-,TRBJ2-2,TRBV7-2,TRBD1,CASTPGGSTGELFF,TGTGCCAGCACCCCAGGGGGAAGCACCGGGGAGCTGTTTTTT
-,TRBJ2-7,TRBV6-5,TRBD1,CASSYTGTGGNEQYF,TGTGCCAGCAGTTACACAGGGACAGGGGGCAACGAGCAGTACTTC
-,TRBJ1-5,TRBV23-1,-,CASSQSRQPQHF,TGCGCCAGCAGTCAATCGAGACAGCCCCAGCATTTT
-,TRBJ2-3,TRBV11-3,-,CASSPRTDTDTQYF,TGTGCCAGCAGCCCCCGGACAGACACAGATACGCAGTATTTT